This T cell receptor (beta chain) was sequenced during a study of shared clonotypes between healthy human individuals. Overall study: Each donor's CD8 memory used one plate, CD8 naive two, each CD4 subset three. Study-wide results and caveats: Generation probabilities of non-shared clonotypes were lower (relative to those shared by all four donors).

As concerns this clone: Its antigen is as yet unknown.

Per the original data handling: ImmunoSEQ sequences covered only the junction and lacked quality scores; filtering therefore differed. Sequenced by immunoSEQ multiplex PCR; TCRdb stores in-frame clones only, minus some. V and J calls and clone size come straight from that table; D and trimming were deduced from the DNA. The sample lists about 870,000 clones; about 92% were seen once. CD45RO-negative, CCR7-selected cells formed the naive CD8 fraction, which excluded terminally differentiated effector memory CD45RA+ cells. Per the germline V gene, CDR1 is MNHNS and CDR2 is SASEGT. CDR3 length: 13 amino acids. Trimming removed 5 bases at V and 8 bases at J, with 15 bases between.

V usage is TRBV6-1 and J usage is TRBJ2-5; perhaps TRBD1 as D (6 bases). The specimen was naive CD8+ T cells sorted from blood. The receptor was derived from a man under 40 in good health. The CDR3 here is CASSKDSSVTQYF. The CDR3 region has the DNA TGTGCCAGCAGTAAGGACAGCAGTGTTACCCAGTACTTC.